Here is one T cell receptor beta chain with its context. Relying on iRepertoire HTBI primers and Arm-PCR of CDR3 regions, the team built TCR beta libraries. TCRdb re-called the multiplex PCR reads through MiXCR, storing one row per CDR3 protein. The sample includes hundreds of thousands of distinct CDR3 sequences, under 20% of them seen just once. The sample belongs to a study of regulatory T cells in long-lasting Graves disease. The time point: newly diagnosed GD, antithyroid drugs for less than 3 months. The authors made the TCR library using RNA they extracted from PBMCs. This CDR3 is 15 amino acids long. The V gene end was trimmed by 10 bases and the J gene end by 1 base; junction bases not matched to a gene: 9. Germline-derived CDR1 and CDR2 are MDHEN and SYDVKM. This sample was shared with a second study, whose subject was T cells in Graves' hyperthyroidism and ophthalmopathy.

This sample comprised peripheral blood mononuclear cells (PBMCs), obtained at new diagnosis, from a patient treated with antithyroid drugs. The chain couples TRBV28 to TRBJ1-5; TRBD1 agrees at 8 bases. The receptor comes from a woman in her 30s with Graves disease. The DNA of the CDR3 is TGTGCCACCAAGACAGGGGACTTGAGCAATCAGCCCCAGCATTTT. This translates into CATKTGDLSNQPQHF.